The sequence of this T cell receptor (beta chain) was determined in a study of T cell responses to AZD1222 COVID-19 vaccine. This CDR3 contains 16 residues. Between the trimmed V and J ends, which lost 2 bases and 2 bases, there was a span of 16 bases. Germline assignment: CDR1 SGHRS and CDR2 YFSETQ. Regarding this clone: Its antigen is unidentified.

General study findings and limits: Unmutated variant regions are reportedly the target of nearly half of TCRs that are spike-specific.

The table came from immunoSEQ multiplex PCR; TCRdb's copy has only in-frame clones and leaves some out. The sample has approximately 170,000 clones, 88% seen once. The specimen comprised peripheral blood, sampled 28 days after the second AZD1222 dose. The source of this sequence is an adult who received the AZD1222 COVID-19 vaccine. V gene TRBV5-1 combines with J gene TRBJ1-1; D not certain. CDR3 sequence (DNA): TGCGCCAGCAGCTTAAATTTACTTGACACCAACACTGAAGCTTTCTTT. Amino acid sequence: CASSLNLLDTNTEAFF.